The 8 T cell receptor beta chains presented below share a single source sample, sequenced in a study of T cells in Graves' hyperthyroidism and ophthalmopathy. The CDR3 regions of TCR beta were amplified from RNA transcripts. Carried out on the TCR CDR3, a first-round RT-PCR used the HTBI primer set. TCRdb itself ran the multiplex PCR reads through MiXCR, one entry per CDR3 protein. In the table there are about 710,000 distinct CDR3 sequences, about a sixth of which are singletons. Sequenced sample: blood. These receptors all stem from a man between 18 and 35 years old with Graves' hyperthyroidism.

This clonotype was seen ten or more times. V and J are TRBV7-9 and TRBJ2-3; a weak D match, TRBD2 (5 bases). This CDR3 spans 14 amino acids. CDR1 SEHNR and CDR2 FQNEAQ come from the germline V gene (reference sequence). Trimming pared 7 bases from V and 4 bases from J, leaving 15 bases between. The CDR3 sequence is CASTLAGGADTQYF. The CDR3 bases are TGTGCCAGCACTCTTGCGGGCGGCGCAGATACGCAGTATTTT.

This clonotype was seen ten or more times. This chain joins TRBV11-2 and TRBJ2-5; the D is unclear. The CDR3 is 13 residues long. Germline V gene data show CDR1 as SGHAT and CDR2 as FQNNGV. V lost 0 bases, J lost 3 bases, and 5 bases lay in between. The CDR3 DNA reads TGTGCCAGCAGCTTAGAGGCGGAAGAGACCCAGTACTTC. Translating it yields CASSLEAEETQYF.

This clonotype showed up many times. This chain joins TRBV28 and TRBJ2-5; 7 nucleotides agree with TRBD2. The CDR3 runs 14 residues. Trimming at V came to 4 bases and at J to 4 bases, leaving 6 bases not matched to a gene. The V gene's germline CDR1 is MDHEN and CDR2 SYDVKM. The CDR3 region is CASSSESGGETQYF. The CDR3 DNA reads as TGTGCCAGCAGTTCCGAATCGGGGGGAGAGACCCAGTACTTC. Complete variable domain (other parts from reference TRBV28 and TRBJ2-5): DVKVTQSSRYLVKRTGEKVFLECVQDMDHENMFWYRQDPGLGLRLIYFSYDVKMKEKGDIPEGYSVSREKKERFSLILESASTNQTSMYLCASSSESGGETQYFGPGTRLLVL.

This clonotype was detected ten times or more. V is TRBV12-3 or TRBV12-4 and J is TRBJ2-7; TRBD2 agrees at 8 bases. J lost 7 bases, V lost 6 bases, and 11 bases had no gene match. This CDR3 has 14 residues. CDR3 sequence: CASRPYGGAWEQYF. CDR3 nucleotide sequence: TGTGCCAGCAGGCCTTACGGGGGGGCCTGGGAGCAGTACTTC.

This clonotype was seen a few times. V is TRBV7-2 and J is TRBJ1-1; D is undetermined. The germline V gene has CDR1 SGHTA and CDR2 FQGNSA. There are 15 residues in the CDR3. V lost 1 base and J 0 bases, leaving 9 bases between the germline ends. In DNA, the CDR3 is TGTGCCAGCAGCTTAGTTACGGCCTTGAACACTGAAGCTTTCTTT. Its protein product is CASSLVTALNTEAFF.

The sample holds many counts of this clonotype. This sequence joins TRBV27 and TRBJ2-1; the D gene is possibly TRBD2 (6 bases). Germline CDR1 MNHEY, CDR2 SMNVEV (reference sequence). This CDR3 region has 15 residues. Deletions cut 6 bases from V and 2 bases from J, with 14 bases between. DNA of the CDR3: TGTGCCAGCAGGCCGGGGGTAGCCCCCTACAATGAGCAGTTCTTC. This encodes CASRPGVAPYNEQFF.

This clonotype has at least ten counts. The rearrangement joins TRBV24-1 to TRBJ2-7; TRBD2 matches at 7 bases. CDR3 length: 14 amino acids. V was pared by 3 bases and J by 2 bases, with 3 bases of the junction left unmatched. The germline CDR1 and CDR2 sequences are KGHDR and SFDVKD. CDR3 amino acids: CATSDASGTYEQYF. DNA of the CDR3: TGTGCCACCAGTGATGCTAGCGGAACCTACGAGCAGTACTTC.

There are many counts of this clonotype. The V and J genes are TRBV28 and TRBJ2-7; D is unclear. Trimming shortened V by 4 bases and J by 5 bases, and 12 bases separated the two germline ends. Germline V gene data show CDR1 as MDHEN and CDR2 as SYDVKM. This CDR3 has 13 amino acids. The CDR3 spells CASSYTVGDEQYF. The CDR3 nucleotides read TGTGCCAGCAGTTATACAGTGGGCGACGAGCAGTACTTC.